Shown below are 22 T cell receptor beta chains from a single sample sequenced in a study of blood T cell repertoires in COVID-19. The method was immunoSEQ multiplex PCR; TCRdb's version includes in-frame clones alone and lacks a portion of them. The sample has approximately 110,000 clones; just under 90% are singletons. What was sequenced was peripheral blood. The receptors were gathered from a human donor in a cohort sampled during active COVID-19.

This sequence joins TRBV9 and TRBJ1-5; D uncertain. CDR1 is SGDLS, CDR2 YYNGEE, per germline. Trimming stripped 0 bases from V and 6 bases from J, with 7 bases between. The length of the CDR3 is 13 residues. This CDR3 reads CASSVAPLQPQHF. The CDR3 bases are TGTGCCAGCAGCGTAGCTCCCCTTCAGCCCCAGCATTTT.

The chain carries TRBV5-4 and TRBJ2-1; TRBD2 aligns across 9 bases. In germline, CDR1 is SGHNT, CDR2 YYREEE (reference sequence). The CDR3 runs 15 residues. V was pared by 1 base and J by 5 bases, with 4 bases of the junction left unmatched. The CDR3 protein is CASSLSGRQDNEQFF. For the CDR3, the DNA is TGTGCCAGCAGCTTGAGCGGGAGGCAAGACAATGAGCAGTTCTTC.

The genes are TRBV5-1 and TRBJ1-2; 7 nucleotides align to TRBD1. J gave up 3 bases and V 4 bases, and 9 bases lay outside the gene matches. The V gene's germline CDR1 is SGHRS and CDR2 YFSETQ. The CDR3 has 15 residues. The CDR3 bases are TGCGCCAGCAGCACAGGGACAGCATTGGACTATGGCTACACCTTC. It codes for CASSTGTALDYGYTF.

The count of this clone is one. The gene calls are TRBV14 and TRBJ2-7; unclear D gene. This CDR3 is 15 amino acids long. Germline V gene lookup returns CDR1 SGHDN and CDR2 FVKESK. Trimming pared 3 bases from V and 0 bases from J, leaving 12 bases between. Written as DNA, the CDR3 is TGTGCCAGCAGCCAGTACGACACGGCCTCCTACGAGCAGTACTTC. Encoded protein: CASSQYDTASYEQYF.

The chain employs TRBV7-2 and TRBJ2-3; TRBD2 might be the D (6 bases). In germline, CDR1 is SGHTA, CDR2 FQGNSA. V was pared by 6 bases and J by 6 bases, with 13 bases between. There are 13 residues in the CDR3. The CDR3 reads CASSTGGADTQYF. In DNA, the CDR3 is TGTGCCAGCAGTACCGGCGGGGCCGATACGCAGTATTTT. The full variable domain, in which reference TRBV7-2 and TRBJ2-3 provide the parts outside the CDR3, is GAGVSQSPSNKVTEKGKDVELRCDPISGHTALYWYRQSLGQGLEFLIYFQGNSAPDKSGLPSDRFSAERTGGSVSTLTIQRTQQEDSAVYLCASSTGGADTQYFGPGTRLTVL.

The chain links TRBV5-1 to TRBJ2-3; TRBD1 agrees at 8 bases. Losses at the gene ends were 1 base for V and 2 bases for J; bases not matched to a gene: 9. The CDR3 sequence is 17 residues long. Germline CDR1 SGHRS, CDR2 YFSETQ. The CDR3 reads CASSLSGRGRLTDTQYF. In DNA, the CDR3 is TGCGCCAGCAGCTTGTCTGGCAGGGGGCGCCTCACAGATACGCAGTATTTT.

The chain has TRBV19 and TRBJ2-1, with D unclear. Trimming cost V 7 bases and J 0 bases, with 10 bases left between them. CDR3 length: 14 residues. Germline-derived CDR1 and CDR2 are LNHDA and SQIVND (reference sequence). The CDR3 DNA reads TGTGCCAGTACCCTTAGAACCTCCTACAATGAGCAGTTCTTC. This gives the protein CASTLRTSYNEQFF.

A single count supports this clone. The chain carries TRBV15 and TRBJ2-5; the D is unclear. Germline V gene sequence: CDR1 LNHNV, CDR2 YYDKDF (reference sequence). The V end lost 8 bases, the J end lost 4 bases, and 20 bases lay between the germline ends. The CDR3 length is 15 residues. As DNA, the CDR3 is TGTGCCACCGGCGCCTGGAAAACAGCATCAGAGACCCAGTACTTC. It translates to CATGAWKTASETQYF.

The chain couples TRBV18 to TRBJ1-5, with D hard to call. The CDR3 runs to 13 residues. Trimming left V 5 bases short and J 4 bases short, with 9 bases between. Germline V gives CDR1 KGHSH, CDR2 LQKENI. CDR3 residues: CASSIGLNQPQHF. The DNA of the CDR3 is TGTGCCAGCTCAATCGGTCTTAATCAGCCCCAGCATTTT.

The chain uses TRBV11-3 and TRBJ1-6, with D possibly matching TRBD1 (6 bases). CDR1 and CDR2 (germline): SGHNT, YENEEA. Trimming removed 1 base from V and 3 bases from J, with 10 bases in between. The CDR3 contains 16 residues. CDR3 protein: CASSLVTGHYNSPLHF. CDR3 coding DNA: TGTGCCAGCAGCTTAGTTACGGGACACTATAATTCACCCCTCCACTTT.

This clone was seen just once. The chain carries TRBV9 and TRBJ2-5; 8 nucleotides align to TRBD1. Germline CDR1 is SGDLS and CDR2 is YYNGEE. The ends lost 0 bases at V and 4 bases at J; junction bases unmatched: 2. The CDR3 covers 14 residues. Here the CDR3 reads CASSVGQGSETQYF. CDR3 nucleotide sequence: TGTGCCAGCAGCGTAGGACAGGGGTCAGAGACCCAGTACTTC.

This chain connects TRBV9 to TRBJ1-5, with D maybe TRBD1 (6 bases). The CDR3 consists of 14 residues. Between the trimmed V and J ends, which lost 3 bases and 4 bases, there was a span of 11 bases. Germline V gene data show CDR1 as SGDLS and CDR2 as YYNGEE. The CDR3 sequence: CASSATGQNQPQHF. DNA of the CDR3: TGTGCCAGCAGCGCAACTGGACAGAATCAGCCCCAGCATTTT.

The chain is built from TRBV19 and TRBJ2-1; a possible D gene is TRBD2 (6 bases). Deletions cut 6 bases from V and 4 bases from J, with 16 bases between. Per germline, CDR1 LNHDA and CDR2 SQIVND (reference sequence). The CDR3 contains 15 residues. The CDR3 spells CASRDLASLYNEQFF. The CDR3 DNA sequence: TGTGCCAGTAGGGACCTAGCGTCGTTGTACAATGAGCAGTTCTTC.

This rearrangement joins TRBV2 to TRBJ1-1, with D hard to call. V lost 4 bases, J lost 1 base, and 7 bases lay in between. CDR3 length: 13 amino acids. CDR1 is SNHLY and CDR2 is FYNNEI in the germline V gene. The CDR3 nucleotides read TGTGCCAGCAGTGCACATCGGAACACTGAAGCTTTCTTT. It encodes CASSAHRNTEAFF.

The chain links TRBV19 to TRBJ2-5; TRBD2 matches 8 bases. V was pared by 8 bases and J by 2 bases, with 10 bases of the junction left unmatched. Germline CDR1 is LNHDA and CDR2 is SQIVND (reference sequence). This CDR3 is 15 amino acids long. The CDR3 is CASGASGGAQETQYF. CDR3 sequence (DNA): TGTGCCAGTGGGGCAAGCGGGGGAGCACAAGAGACCCAGTACTTC.

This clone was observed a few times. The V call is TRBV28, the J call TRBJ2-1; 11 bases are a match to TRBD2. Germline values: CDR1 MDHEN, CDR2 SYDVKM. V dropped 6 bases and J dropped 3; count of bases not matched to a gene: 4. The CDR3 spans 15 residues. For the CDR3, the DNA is TGTGCCAGCAGCATGGGACTAGCGGTCTACAATGAGCAGTTCTTC. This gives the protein CASSMGLAVYNEQFF.

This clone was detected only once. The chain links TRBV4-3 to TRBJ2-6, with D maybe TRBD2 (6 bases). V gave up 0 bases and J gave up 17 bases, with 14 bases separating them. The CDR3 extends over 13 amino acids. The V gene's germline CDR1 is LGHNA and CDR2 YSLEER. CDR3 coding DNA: TGCGCCAGCAGCCAAGATCGGGTTGGAGGGTTGACTTTC. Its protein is CASSQDRVGGLTF.

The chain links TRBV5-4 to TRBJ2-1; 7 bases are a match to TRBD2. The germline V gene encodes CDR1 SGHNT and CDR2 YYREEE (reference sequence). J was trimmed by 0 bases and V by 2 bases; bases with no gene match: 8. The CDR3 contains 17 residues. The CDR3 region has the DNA TGTGCCAGCAGCTTCGATGGAGCGGGGAGCTCCTACAATGAGCAGTTCTTC. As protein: CASSFDGAGSSYNEQFF.

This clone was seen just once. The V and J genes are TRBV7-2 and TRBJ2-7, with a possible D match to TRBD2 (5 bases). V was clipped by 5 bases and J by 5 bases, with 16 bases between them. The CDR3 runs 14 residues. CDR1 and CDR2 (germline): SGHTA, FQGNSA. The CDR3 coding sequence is TGTGCCAGCAGCACCGGACTGAGAGGCCACGAGCAGTACTTC. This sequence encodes CASSTGLRGHEQYF. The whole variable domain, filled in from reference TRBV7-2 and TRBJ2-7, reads GAGVSQSPSNKVTEKGKDVELRCDPISGHTALYWYRQSLGQGLEFLIYFQGNSAPDKSGLPSDRFSAERTGGSVSTLTIQRTQQEDSAVYLCASSTGLRGHEQYFGPGTRLTVT.

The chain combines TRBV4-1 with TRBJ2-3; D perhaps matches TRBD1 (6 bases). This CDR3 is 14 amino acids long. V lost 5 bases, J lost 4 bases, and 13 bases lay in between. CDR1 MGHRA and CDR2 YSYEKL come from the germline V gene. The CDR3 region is CASSVYTGPDTQYF. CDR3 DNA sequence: TGCGCCAGCAGCGTATATACAGGGCCAGATACGCAGTATTTT.

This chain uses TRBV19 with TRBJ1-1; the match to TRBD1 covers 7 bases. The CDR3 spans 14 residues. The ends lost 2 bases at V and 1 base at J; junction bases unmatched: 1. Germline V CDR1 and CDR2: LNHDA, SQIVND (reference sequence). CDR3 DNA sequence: TGTGCCAGTAGTATACAGGGGGGGAACACTGAAGCTTTCTTT. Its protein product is CASSIQGGNTEAFF.

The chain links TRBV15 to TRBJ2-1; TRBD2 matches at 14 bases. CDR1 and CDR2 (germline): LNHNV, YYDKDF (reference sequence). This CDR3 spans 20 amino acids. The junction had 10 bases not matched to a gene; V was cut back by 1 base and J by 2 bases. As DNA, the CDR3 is TGTGCCACCAGCAGAGCGGGACTAGCGGGAGTAGGTGCTGCCTACAATGAGCAGTTCTTC. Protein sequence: CATSRAGLAGVGAAYNEQFF.